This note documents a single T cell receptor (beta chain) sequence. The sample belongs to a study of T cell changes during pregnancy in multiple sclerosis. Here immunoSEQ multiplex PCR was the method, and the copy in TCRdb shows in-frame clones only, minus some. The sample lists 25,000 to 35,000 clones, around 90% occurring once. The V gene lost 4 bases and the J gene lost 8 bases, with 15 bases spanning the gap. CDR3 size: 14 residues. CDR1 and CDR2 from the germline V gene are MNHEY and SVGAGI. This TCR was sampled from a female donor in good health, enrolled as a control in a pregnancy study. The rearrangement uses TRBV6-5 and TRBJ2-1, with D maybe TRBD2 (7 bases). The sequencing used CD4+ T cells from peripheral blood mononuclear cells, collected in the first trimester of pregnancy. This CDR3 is CASSSRGGGDEQFF. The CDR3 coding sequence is TGTGCCAGCAGTTCACGGGGAGGGGGGGATGAGCAGTTCTTC.